The clone carrying this T cell receptor (beta chain) turned up a few times. Antigen unknown. These data are taken from a study of blood T cells in healthy people across ages. Study-wide findings and caveats: Changes in expanded clonotypes were possibly confounded, as the CMV status of donors was unknown. Higher naive T cell percentage went strongly together with higher TCR beta diversity.

Peripheral blood, roughly 9.1 milliliters per donor, was collected. CDR3 size: 16 residues. Germline CDR1 is LNHNV and CDR2 is YYDKDF (reference sequence). Trimming cost V 0 bases and J 10 bases, with 19 bases left between them. Alongside a J-beta primer mix, a sample-barcoded 5' primer served in a second PCR lasting roughly 6 to 12 cycles. TCRdb processed the 5' RACE reads anew with MiXCR; each CDR3 protein has one entry. The sample lists some 1,500,000 distinct CDR3 sequences, under 55% occurring once. Sequencing used blood. The chain recombines TRBV15 with TRBJ2-1; tentative D call: TRBD1 (6 bases). This TCR was recovered from a woman under 30 in good health. CDR3 DNA sequence: TGTGCCACCAGCAGAGATCCAACTAGATACGACAGGGAGCAGTTCTTC. Translating it yields CATSRDPTRYDREQFF.